This TCR beta chain appears in the sequencing data of a study of blood T cell repertoires in COVID-19 (TCRdb year 2020). Looking at the study overall: Collaborator samples came from the United States, Italy and Spain and covered acute and convalescent phases of COVID-19. The repertoires were released in a freely available public database intended as a resource for research on the immune response to SARS-CoV-2. The prospective study material was composed of cDNA or gDNA derived from T cells, B-cell-depleted T cells, or PBMCs. Where available, HLA class I and class II types were obtained from metadata supplied by the sample provider rather than from assay-based typing. Subjects who had been exposed to COVID-19, were actively infected with it, or had recovered from it provided the deeply sampled blood TCRbeta repertoires that made up the dataset. Samples were obtained from the ongoing ImmuneRACE study (first 160 participants) and from about 1,300 subjects provided by 6 global collaborators. The sample metadata nearly always contained a de-identified subject ID, COVID-19 status, age in years and sex. Points the paper makes about the study in general: How much clinical and demographic metadata was included differed by source and by participant, and the metadata was provided uncurated.

A word on this clone: Its antigen is still unknown. It has no much larger one-base neighbor in the sample; base qualities were not kept.

Participants in the prospective study were enrolled through a virtual design, were aged roughly 18 to 90 years, and lived in 24 United States geographic areas. Cohort assignment in the prospective study relied on participant-reported clinical history from a screening survey and a study questionnaire. Recovered participants in ImmuneRACE Cohort 3 were defined as having two consecutive negative NP/OP PCR tests, clearance from a healthcare professional, or resolution of symptoms. In the prospective study, mobile phlebotomists collected whole blood, serum and a nasopharyngeal or oropharyngeal swab from each participant. Over a roughly 2-month period, participants in the prospective study had the option of providing additional blood draws and questionnaires. Before DNA extraction, prospective study blood samples were shipped either frozen or at room temperature. Trimming accounts for 0 bases at V and 3 bases at J, while the number of junction bases matched to no gene is 4. The CDR3, from cysteine to phenylalanine, totals 16 residues. This entry keeps only the CDR3 DNA: 48 bases, framed from base 1. Taken from the germline V gene, the CDR1 and CDR2 loops are SGDLS and YYNGEE.

TCRbeta CDR3 regions were amplified from genomic DNA by means of the immunoSEQ Assay, a bias-controlled multiplex PCR. In the authors' own workflow: Within the assay, amplification of reference gene primers was used to estimate how many nucleated cells each sample contained. To quantify the absolute abundance of each unique TCRbeta CDR3 rearrangement, sequence reads were collapsed and filtered. For each sample, productive Simpson clonality was calculated as the square root of Simpson's diversity index over productive rearrangements. Here the immuneACCESS table is served through TCRdb, limited to in-frame sequences with V and J called. Missing clones are a known gap in these copies; in checked studies unresolved V genes cover under half, and the rest lacks a known reason. That table furnishes V, J and clone size, whereas the DNA furnished D and trimming. Here the sample has a few hundred thousand clones; approximately 89% occur a single time. The ten largest clones capture approximately 1.2% of the sample.

The sequenced sample consisted of PBMCs or T cells enriched from blood (not recorded which). The TCR originated in a man between 25 and 39 years old who had recovered from COVID-19. The chain was built from TRBV9 and TRBJ2-1; 9 middle bases align to TRBD2. The DNA sequence is TGTGCCAGCAGCGTAGGGGGACTAGCCATCTACAATGAGCAGTTCTTC. Translation gives CASSVGGLAIYNEQFF.